The 11 T cell receptor beta chains presented below share a single source sample, sequenced in a study of early T cells in non-severe SARS-CoV-2 infection. TCRdb redid the calling of the 5' RACE reads with MiXCR, one entry per CDR3 protein. The sample consists of tens of thousands of distinct CDR3 sequences, approximately 9.7% of them appearing once. Sequenced material: whole blood. Source of these receptors: an adult who was a healthcare worker with PCR-confirmed SARS-CoV-2 infection or an uninfected control (not recorded which).

This rearrangement joins TRBV5-1 to TRBJ2-3, with D perhaps TRBD1 or TRBD2 (5 bases each). Per germline, CDR1 SGHRS and CDR2 YFSETQ. V lost 2 bases and J lost 6, with 19 bases in between. The CDR3 is 16 residues long. The CDR3 sequence: CASSLGGGRWRDTQYF. The CDR3 DNA reads TGCGCCAGCAGCTTAGGTGGGGGACGGTGGAGGGATACGCAGTATTTT.

This chain links TRBV7-9 with TRBJ2-5; no clear D gene. Looked up from germline, CDR1 is SEHNR and CDR2 is FQNEAQ (reference sequence). V was trimmed by 2 bases and J by 4 bases, leaving 5 bases between them. This CDR3 region has 12 residues. CDR3 sequence reads: CASSLSLETQYF. Here the CDR3 DNA reads TGTGCCAGCAGCTTATCATTAGAGACCCAGTACTTC.

This clonotype has at least ten counts. This chain joins TRBV30 and TRBJ1-1; no clear D. This CDR3 has 12 amino acids. The V gene lost 4 bases and the J gene lost 5 bases, with 11 bases spanning the gap. Germline CDR1 and CDR2: GTSNPN and SVGIG (reference sequence). This CDR3 is CAWTPVWTEAFF. CDR3 DNA sequence: TGTGCCTGGACCCCTGTGTGGACTGAAGCTTTCTTT.

This clonotype was counted many times. V is TRBV24-1 and J is TRBJ2-2, with D maybe TRBD2 (5 bases). V lost 6 bases and J lost 3, with 7 bases in between. The CDR3 is 13 amino acids. Germline values: CDR1 KGHDR, CDR2 SFDVKD. CDR3 in amino acids: CATSSRDTGELFF. For the CDR3, the DNA is TGTGCCACCAGTTCGAGGGACACCGGGGAGCTGTTTTTT.

This clonotype was detected many times. The chain carries TRBV6-6 and TRBJ2-2, with D unresolved. The CDR3 consists of 13 residues. V lost 5 bases to trimming and J lost 4 bases, with 8 bases between them. Germline values: CDR1 MNHNY, CDR2 SVGAGI (reference sequence). CDR3 region: CASSHPGTGELFF. The CDR3, as DNA: TGTGCCAGCAGTCACCCGGGCACCGGGGAGCTGTTTTTT.

This clonotype was seen repeatedly, ten times or more. The CDR3 is CASSGSSTDTQYF. In DNA, the CDR3 is TGTGCCAGCAGTGGTTCAAGCACAGATACGCAGTATTTT. This chain connects TRBV2 to TRBJ2-3; no reliable D call. Per the germline V gene, CDR1 is SNHLY and CDR2 is FYNNEI. The CDR3 extends over 13 amino acids. Trimming cost V 4 bases and J 0 bases, with 5 bases left between them.

This clonotype was recorded many times. This rearrangement joins TRBV9 to TRBJ1-6; D might be TRBD1 (6 bases). CDR3 length: 15 amino acids. CDR1 and CDR2 from the germline V gene are SGDLS and YYNGEE. Between the trimmed V and J ends, which lost 0 bases and 6 bases, there was a span of 10 bases. CDR3 residues: CASSVGTAGNSPLHF. The CDR3 DNA reads as TGTGCCAGCAGCGTAGGGACAGCGGGTAATTCACCCCTCCACTTT.

The chain uses TRBV30 and TRBJ2-7; D possibly corresponds to TRBD1 (6 bases). The CDR3 is made up of 12 amino acids. Trimming took off 5 bases at V and 0 bases at J, with 8 bases between the two ends. Germline CDR1 GTSNPN, CDR2 SVGIG (reference sequence). CDR3 region: CAWRDNSYEQYF. The CDR3 region has the DNA TGTGCCTGGCGGGACAACTCCTACGAGCAGTACTTC.

This clonotype was found many times. This chain joins TRBV6-1 and TRBJ1-2; D remains unclear. In germline, CDR1 is MNHNS, CDR2 SASEGT. The V and J ends lost 2 bases and 3 bases respectively, with 7 bases between them. This CDR3 spans 13 amino acids. CDR3 sequence reads: CASSEQAYYGYTF. DNA for the CDR3: TGTGCCAGCAGTGAACAGGCATACTATGGCTACACCTTC.

This clonotype came up a few times. The V call is TRBV9, the J call TRBJ1-2; D possibly corresponds to TRBD1 (5 bases). The V end lost 0 bases, the J end lost 4 bases, and 7 bases lay between the germline ends. This CDR3 has 13 residues. Germline V lookup: CDR1 SGDLS, CDR2 YYNGEE. CDR3 in amino acids: CASSVAGGYGYTF. The DNA of the CDR3 is TGTGCCAGCAGCGTAGCGGGGGGCTATGGCTACACCTTC.

This clonotype was counted ten times or more. The CDR3 DNA reads TGTGCCAGCCGAGAACCCCTACAGAGTGATGGCTACACCTTC. Encoded protein: CASREPLQSDGYTF. The chain links TRBV19 to TRBJ1-2; D is unresolved. The CDR3 runs 14 residues. Germline assignment: CDR1 LNHDA and CDR2 SQIVND (reference sequence). The V end was cut by 9 bases, the J end by 6 bases, with 20 bases between. The full variable domain, completed using reference TRBV19 and TRBJ1-2, is DGGITQSPKYLFRKEGQNVTLSCEQNLNHDAMYWYRQDPGQGLRLIYYSQIVNDFQKGDIAEGYSVSREKKESFPLTVTSAQKNPTAFYLCASREPLQSDGYTFGSGTRLTVV.